This T cell receptor (beta chain) was captured in a study of chemoradiotherapy in HPV16-positive cancers. General study results and limits: Functional assays defining HPV-specific T cells used only two HPV16-positive patients. Candidate HPV-specific clones and E7-related TCR motifs grew in tumor during treatment.

From germline, CDR1 is WSHSY and CDR2 SAAADI. This CDR3 has 12 amino acids. Trimming stripped 8 bases from V and 8 bases from J, with 14 bases between. Profiled with immunoSEQ multiplex PCR; TCRdb holds only in-frame clones, not every one. The sample records approximately 7,700 clones, over 75% being singletons. As concerns this clone: Its matching antigen is unknown.

The sample consisted of tumor tissue, taken from a patient who underwent chemoradiotherapy. The receptor was isolated from a human donor with HPV-associated anogenital cancer. The V and J genes are TRBV10-2 and TRBJ2-3; D unclear. CDR3 loop: CASAGPHATQYF. CDR3 bases: TGCGCCAGCGCCGGACCTCACGCTACGCAGTATTTT.